Listed below are T cell receptor beta chains from one sample, sequenced in a study of cytomegalovirus exposure and HLA in healthy donors. Repertoires were generated with immunoSEQ multiplex PCR, while TCRdb's copy carries only in-frame clones and drops some. The sample contains 150,000 to 200,000 clones, 95% to 96% of which appear only once. Sequencing used PBMCs. The receptors derive from a woman aged 18 to 35 in good health and CMV-seronegative. Each CDR3 is given with its conserved first and last residue. A D gene is named only where the DNA matches it firmly. Clone size, where shown, is once, few, many, or a class for clones that have expanded.

TRBV6-4	.	TRBJ1-2	.	TGTGCCAGCACCTACTCCCCAGGGAATAGAGACCTATCTGGCTACACCTTC	CASTYSPGNRDLSGYTF
TRBV5-1	TRBD1	TRBJ2-7	.	TGCGCCAGCAGCTTGGAAACAGGGGTCTCCTACGAGCAGTACTTC	CASSLETGVSYEQYF
TRBV5-6	.	TRBJ1-2	.	TGTGCCAGCAGCTCAACCGGGGAGAACTATGGCTACACCTTC	CASSSTGENYGYTF
TRBV9	TRBD2	TRBJ2-2	.	TGTGCCAGCAGCGTAGACAGCGGGGGGAACACCGGGGAGCTGTTTTTT	CASSVDSGGNTGELFF
TRBV4-2	TRBD2	TRBJ2-5	once	TGTGCCAGCAGATTATTAAGCGGGGGCCAAGAGACCCAGTACTTC	CASRLLSGGQETQYF
TRBV30	.	TRBJ1-1	.	TGTGCCTGGTTTTTGCCCGGGCGGGGTGAAGCTTTCTTT	CAWFLPGRGEAFF
TRBV2	TRBD1	TRBJ1-5	.	TGTGCCAGCAGTGAGCAACAGGGGGTGTATCAGCCCCAGCATTTT	CASSEQQGVYQPQHF
TRBV10-3	.	TRBJ2-2	.	TGTGCCATCAGTGAGGTAGCGACCGGGGAGCTGTTTTTT	CAISEVATGELFF
TRBV5-1	.	TRBJ1-6	.	TGCGCCAGCAGCCGGGACACCGTAGGACCCCTCCACTTT	CASSRDTVGPLHF
TRBV5-6	TRBD2	TRBJ2-1	.	TGTGCCAGCAGCTTGAGCGGGGTAGATGAGCAGTTCTTC	CASSLSGVDEQFF
TRBV7-9	.	TRBJ1-2	.	TGTGCCAGCAGCCCACGGGGGACGAGCGTCTATGGCTACACCTTC	CASSPRGTSVYGYTF
TRBV4-3	.	TRBJ1-5	.	TGCGCCAGCAGCCAACACGAGAGAGATCAGCCCCAGCATTTT	CASSQHERDQPQHF
TRBV2	TRBD2	TRBJ2-7	.	TGTGCCAGCAGTGCTAGCGGGTACGAGCAGTACTTC	CASSASGYEQYF
TRBV27	.	TRBJ1-2	.	TGTGCCAGCAGTCCCCCTTGGAGGAGGAATGGCTACACCTTC	CASSPPWRRNGYTF
TRBV2	TRBD1	TRBJ1-6	.	TGTGCCAGCAGGCCAGACAGGGGGCGATCACCCCTCCACTTT	CASRPDRGRSPLHF
TRBV9	TRBD1	TRBJ1-1	.	TGTGCCAGCAGCGTAGTGGGGACAGGGGGCACTGAAGCTTTCTTT	CASSVVGTGGTEAFF
TRBV30	.	TRBJ1-6	.	TGTGCCTGGAGTGTAAGCGGGACTTTTAATTCACCCCTCCACTTT	CAWSVSGTFNSPLHF
TRBV19	.	TRBJ1-2	.	TGTGCCAGTACCCTAAGGGAGGGCGGCGGCTACACCTTC	CASTLREGGGYTF
TRBV11-3	TRBD1	TRBJ2-5	.	TGTGCCAGCAGCTCAAGACAGGGGGCTCGGGAGACCCAGTACTTC	CASSSRQGARETQYF
TRBV4-1	.	TRBJ1-5	once	TGCGCCAGCAGCCAAGACTCGGTGAATCAGCCCCAGCATTTT	CASSQDSVNQPQHF